The 4 T cell receptor beta chains in this list originate from one sample, sequenced in a study of T cells in Graves' hyperthyroidism and ophthalmopathy. The source material, RNA transcripts, was used to amplify TCR beta CDR3 regions. First-round RT-PCR of the TCR CDR3 relied on the HTBI primer set. TCRdb reprocessed the multiplex PCR reads with MiXCR, giving one entry per CDR3 protein. The sample consists of hundreds of thousands of distinct CDR3 sequences, roughly 25% of them appearing once. Sequenced material: blood. The receptors here all came from a woman aged 25 to 39 with Graves' ophthalmopathy.

This clonotype showed up many times. The chain joins TRBV15 to TRBJ1-1, with a weak D call TRBD1 (5 bases). In germline, CDR1 is LNHNV, CDR2 YYDKDF (reference sequence). Trimming took off 1 base at V and 6 bases at J, with 9 bases between the two ends. The CDR3 is made up of 13 amino acids. The CDR3 bases are TGTGCCACCAGCAGAGGAAGGGGTTCTGAAGCTTTCTTT. Translating it yields CATSRGRGSEAFF.

This clonotype has at least ten counts. This CDR3 is CASSFGGTPYEQYF. The CDR3 region has the DNA TGTGCCAGCAGTTTCGGAGGGACGCCCTACGAGCAGTACTTC. The chain couples TRBV27 to TRBJ2-7; maybe TRBD2 (6 bases). The CDR3 runs 14 residues. Trimming removed 3 bases at V and 2 bases at J, with 11 bases between. The germline V gene encodes CDR1 MNHEY and CDR2 SMNVEV (reference sequence).

A few counts support this clonotype. The genes are TRBV18 and TRBJ1-6, with D perhaps matching TRBD1 (6 bases). The V gene lost 3 bases and the J gene lost 7 bases, with 16 bases spanning the gap. CDR1 KGHSH and CDR2 LQKENI come from the germline V gene. The CDR3 has 16 residues. This CDR3 reads CASSPQTFGGNSPLHF. In DNA form, the CDR3 reads TGTGCCAGCTCACCGCAGACCTTTGGGGGCAATTCACCCCTCCACTTT. Variable domain in full (rest from reference TRBV18 and TRBJ1-6): NAGVMQNPRHLVRRRGQEARLRCSPMKGHSHVYWYRQLPEEGLKFMVYLQKENIIDESGMPKERFSAEFPKEGPSILRIQQVVRGDSAAYFCASSPQTFGGNSPLHFGNGTRLTVT.

This clonotype has at least ten counts. The chain uses TRBV2 and TRBJ2-7, with 8 bases fitting TRBD2. Germline V gene data show CDR1 as SNHLY and CDR2 as FYNNEI. J lost 2 bases, V lost 9 bases, and 12 bases had no gene match. The CDR3 is made up of 15 amino acids. For the CDR3, the DNA is TGTGCCAGTACCCCTGGGGCGGGGGGAACCTACGAGCAGTACTTC. Translation: CASTPGAGGTYEQYF.